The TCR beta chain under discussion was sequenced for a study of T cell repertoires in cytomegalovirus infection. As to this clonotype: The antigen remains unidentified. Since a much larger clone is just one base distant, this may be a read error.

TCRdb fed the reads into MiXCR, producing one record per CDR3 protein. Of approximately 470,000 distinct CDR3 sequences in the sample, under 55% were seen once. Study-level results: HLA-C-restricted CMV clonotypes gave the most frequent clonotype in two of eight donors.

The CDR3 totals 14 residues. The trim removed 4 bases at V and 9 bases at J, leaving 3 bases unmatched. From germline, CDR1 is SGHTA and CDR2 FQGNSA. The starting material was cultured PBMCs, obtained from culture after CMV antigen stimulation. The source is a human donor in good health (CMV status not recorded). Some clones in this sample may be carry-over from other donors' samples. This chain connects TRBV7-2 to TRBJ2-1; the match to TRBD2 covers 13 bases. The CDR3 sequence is CASSSGLAGTEQFF. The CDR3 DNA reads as TGTGCCAGCAGCTCGGGACTAGCGGGGACTGAGCAGTTCTTC.